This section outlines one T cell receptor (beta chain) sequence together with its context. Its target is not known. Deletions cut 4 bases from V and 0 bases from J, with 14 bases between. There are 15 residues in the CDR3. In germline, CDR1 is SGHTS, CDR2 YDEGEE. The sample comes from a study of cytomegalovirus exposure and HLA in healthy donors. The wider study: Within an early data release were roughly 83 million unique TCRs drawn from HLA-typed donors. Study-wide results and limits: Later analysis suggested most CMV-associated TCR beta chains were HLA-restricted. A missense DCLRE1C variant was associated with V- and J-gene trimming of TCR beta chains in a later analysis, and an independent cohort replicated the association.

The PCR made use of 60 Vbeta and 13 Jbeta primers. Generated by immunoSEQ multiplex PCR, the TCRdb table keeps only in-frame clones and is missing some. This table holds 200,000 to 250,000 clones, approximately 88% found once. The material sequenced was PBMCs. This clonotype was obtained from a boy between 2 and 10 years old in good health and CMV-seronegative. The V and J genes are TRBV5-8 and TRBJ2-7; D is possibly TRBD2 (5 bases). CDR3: CASSRRTLNSYEQYF. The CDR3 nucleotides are TGTGCCAGCAGCCGGAGGACTTTAAACTCCTACGAGCAGTACTTC.